The entry below gives a single T cell receptor beta chain sequence along with its context. The entry originates in a study of blood T cell repertoires in COVID-19. Study-level background: COVID-19 samples, acute and convalescent, were from the United States, Italy and Spain. PBMCs, B-cell-depleted T cells, or T cells provided the cDNA or gDNA that made up the material.

Repertoires were generated with immunoSEQ multiplex PCR, while TCRdb's copy carries only in-frame clones and drops some. The sample includes roughly 150,000 clones, roughly 83% seen only once; the top ten take roughly 9.5%. The sequence was collected from a woman at least 80 years old with active or convalescent COVID-19. Sequences were obtained from peripheral blood.

The CDR3 sequence: CASSMRQRQETQYF. In DNA form, the CDR3 reads TGTGCCAGTAGTATGAGACAGAGACAAGAGACCCAGTACTTC. This chain connects TRBV19 to TRBJ2-5; TRBD1 is a possible D gene (5 bases). The germline CDR1 and CDR2 sequences are LNHDA and SQIVND (reference sequence). Trimming removed 3 bases at V and 2 bases at J, with 10 bases between. The CDR3 has 14 amino acids.